This TCR beta chain was observed in a study of cytomegalovirus exposure and HLA in healthy donors. Study-level findings and limits: Later analysis identified several of the most significant clusters that appeared linked to common viral pathogens. Clonal expansion, a later analysis showed, was greater in HLA-associated TCR beta chains than in equally common others.

Of note for this clone: Its antigen is not identified.

The germline V and J ends were trimmed by 4 bases and 6 bases, with 18 bases remaining between them. The CDR3 runs 14 residues. The germline gives CDR1 SQVTM, CDR2 ANQGSEA. The PCR was carried out with 60 Vbeta primers and 13 Jbeta primers. Only in-frame clones appear in the TCRdb table, and some are missing; sequencing was by immunoSEQ multiplex PCR. Of roughly 140,000 clones listed, 79% are singletons. This TCR was sampled from a man aged 50-60 years in good health and CMV-seropositive. This chain links TRBV29-1 with TRBJ1-2; D gene uncertain. The sequencing sample was made of PBMCs. The CDR3 loop reads CSVATPRVGDGYTF. In DNA, the CDR3 is TGCAGCGTTGCGACCCCAAGGGTCGGGGATGGCTACACCTTC.